This T cell receptor (beta chain) was identified during a study of blood T cell repertoires in COVID-19. Study details: Samples representing acute and convalescent COVID-19 were sourced from the United States, Italy and Spain.

TCRdb's table, derived via immunoSEQ multiplex PCR, lists solely in-frame clones and lacks some. The profile covers under 80,000 clones, with around 85% appearing a single time and 17% taken by the ten largest. Input material: peripheral blood. The TCR comes from a man of 80 years or more in a cohort sampled during active COVID-19.

The CDR3 DNA reads as TGTGCCAGCAGTGAAAGTCCGGGACAGGCTAACTATGGCTACACCTTC. Its protein is CASSESPGQANYGYTF. This chain connects TRBV2 to TRBJ1-2; 8 bases agree with TRBD1. Germline V CDR1 and CDR2: SNHLY, FYNNEI. The CDR3 is 16 amino acids. V lost 2 bases, J lost 0 bases, and 5 bases stayed unmatched.